This record covers a single TCR beta chain. The antigen remains unidentified. Survey-level immunoSEQ v3.0 assays were run. Only in-frame clones appear in the TCRdb table, and some are missing; sequencing was by immunoSEQ multiplex PCR. The table lists some 40,000 clones, roughly 93% of them singletons. V lost 0 bases and J lost 3, with 7 bases in between. Germline V CDR1 and CDR2: WNHNN, SYGVQD (reference sequence). The CDR3 sequence is 14 residues long. This sample was taken from a study of long-term antiretroviral therapy in people with HIV. The study's findings and limits: Investigators report no available data on ART adherence, viral resistance or therapy changes.

Every participant with HIV received treatment in the United States. The sequence came from a man aged 30 to 45 with HIV. The input for sequencing was unsorted PBMCs, taken roughly 9.4 years after starting antiretroviral therapy. The chain has TRBV10-1 and TRBJ2-3; D not certain. CDR3 sequence (DNA): TGCGCCAGCAGTGAGTCAGTAGCAACAGATACGCAGTATTTT. It yields the protein CASSESVATDTQYF.